This TCR beta chain was sequenced in a study of blood T cells in healthy people across ages. Trimming at V came to 1 base and at J to 0 bases, leaving 6 bases not matched to a gene. The length of the CDR3 is 18 residues. Germline CDR1 and CDR2: MNHEY and SVGEGT. A second roughly 6 to 12 cycle PCR used barcoded and J-beta primers. MiXCR was run by TCRdb on the 5' RACE reads, yielding one entry per CDR3 protein. The sample lists approximately 770,000 distinct CDR3 sequences; about 62% were seen once. The specimen was blood. This sequence was found in a young man in good health. V usage is TRBV6-2 or TRBV6-3 and J usage is TRBJ2-6; TRBD2 matches 7 bases. The CDR3 here is CASSYYRSGTSGANVLTF. The DNA for the CDR3 is TGTGCCAGCAGTTACTATAGAAGCGGGACCTCTGGGGCCAACGTCCTGACTTTC.